The following is a T cell receptor (beta chain) sequence with its context. Clones were sequenced by immunoSEQ multiplex PCR, and TCRdb holds only the in-frame ones, with some missing. There are roughly 140,000 clones in the sample; about 84% occur only once, and approximately 1.6% lies in the top ten. The data stem from a study of blood T cell repertoires in COVID-19. The study drew participants aged about 18 to 89 years from 20 to 30 US areas. Sequenced: PBMCs or T cells enriched from blood (not recorded which). The receptor comes from a woman between 18 and 30 years old who had been exposed to COVID-19.

The CDR3 loop reads CASSQSMGGGSDEQFF. For the CDR3, the DNA is TGCGCCAGCAGCCAAAGCATGGGGGGAGGATCGGATGAGCAGTTCTTC. This chain uses TRBV4-3 with TRBJ2-1; tentatively, D is TRBD2 (6 bases). V lost 2 bases to trimming and J lost 8 bases, with 19 bases between them. CDR1 LGHNA and CDR2 YSLEER come from the germline V gene. The CDR3 is 16 amino acids.